A selection of T cell receptor beta chains follows, all from one sample in a study of T cells in Graves' hyperthyroidism and ophthalmopathy. TCRdb re-analysed the multiplex PCR reads in MiXCR, keeping a single row per CDR3 protein. The sample lists 350,000 or so distinct CDR3 sequences; less than 20% were seen once. The specimen was blood. The receptors were sampled from a woman aged 40 to 49 with Graves' ophthalmopathy. Both conserved end residues are part of each CDR3. D genes are given only for firm matches. Clone size is stated in some rows and not others, as once, few, many or a class when expanded.

v_call,clone_size,j_call,d_call,cdr3_aa,cdr3_nt
TRBV11-2,few,TRBJ2-7,.,CASSSLMGYEQYF,TGTGCCAGCAGCTCCCTTATGGGCTACGAGCAGTACTTC
TRBV7-9,many,TRBJ2-7,.,CASSSRDLAYEQYF,TGTGCCAGCAGCTCGCGGGACCTAGCCTACGAGCAGTACTTC
TRBV20-1,many,TRBJ2-7,.,CSAIPSGAYEQYF,TGCAGTGCTATCCCCAGCGGCGCCTACGAGCAGTACTTC
TRBV12-3/TRBV12-4,many,TRBJ1-2,TRBD1,CASSSAGTGNYGYTF,TGTGCCAGCAGTTCCGCCGGGACAGGGAACTATGGCTACACCTTC
TRBV11-2,many,TRBJ1-1,TRBD1,CASSLDRWGQGRTMNTEAFF,TGTGCCAGCAGCTTAGATCGTTGGGGACAGGGACGGACGATGAACACTGAAGCTTTCTTT
TRBV6-1,many,TRBJ2-7,.,CASSEETGMGSYEQYF,TGTGCCAGCAGTGAAGAGACAGGAATGGGGTCCTACGAGCAGTACTTC
TRBV30,many,TRBJ2-2,.,CAWSVLQDTGELFF,TGTGCCTGGAGTGTATTACAAGACACCGGGGAGCTGTTTTTT
TRBV6-5,many,TRBJ2-7,TRBD1,CASSYSGQGSYEQYF,TGTGCCAGCAGTTACTCGGGACAGGGGTCCTACGAGCAGTACTTC
TRBV28,many,TRBJ1-5,.,CASSLINQPQHF,TGTGCCAGCAGTTTAATTAATCAGCCCCAGCATTTT
TRBV12-3/TRBV12-4,.,TRBJ1-1,.,CASSFGVTKSTEAFF,TGTGCCAGCAGTTTTGGGGTGACAAAATCGACTGAAGCTTTCTTT
TRBV6-5,many,TRBJ2-2,.,CASIQVNTGELFF,TGTGCCAGCATTCAGGTGAACACCGGGGAGCTGTTTTTT
TRBV12-3/TRBV12-4,once,TRBJ2-5,TRBD1,CASRVQGARETQYF,TGTGCCAGCCGCGTTCAGGGGGCACGGGAGACCCAGTACTTC
TRBV24-1,many,TRBJ1-2,.,CATSDGSGNYGYTF,TGTGCCACCAGTGATGGGAGCGGGAACTATGGCTACACCTTC
TRBV28,many,TRBJ1-3,.,CASSSPRASGNTIYF,TGTGCCAGCAGTTCCCCTCGAGCCTCTGGAAACACCATATATTTT
TRBV6-1,.,TRBJ1-1,TRBD1,CASSPLMTGLNTEAFF,TGTGCCAGCAGTCCCCTAATGACAGGGTTGAACACTGAAGCTTTCTTT
TRBV7-2,many,TRBJ2-7,TRBD2,CASRPSGARYEQYF,TGTGCCAGCAGGCCTAGCGGAGCCCGATACGAGCAGTACTTC
TRBV6-1,many,TRBJ2-7,.,CASSEQPANYEQYF,TGTGCCAGCAGTGAACAACCTGCTAACTACGAGCAGTACTTC
TRBV28,many,TRBJ2-3,TRBD2,CASSFNPNSGDSTDTQYF,TGTGCCAGCAGTTTTAACCCAAATAGCGGGGATAGCACAGATACGCAGTATTTT
TRBV12-3/TRBV12-4,many,TRBJ2-7,.,CASSFSRKPYEQYF,TGTGCCAGCAGTTTTTCCAGGAAGCCCTACGAGCAGTACTTC
TRBV28,many,TRBJ2-7,TRBD2,CASRGTSGRMDEQYF,TGTGCCAGCCGAGGGACTAGCGGGAGGATGGACGAGCAGTACTTC
TRBV19,.,TRBJ1-1,TRBD1,CASPTGGVATEAFF,TGTGCCAGTCCCACAGGGGGCGTAGCGACTGAAGCTTTCTTT
TRBV27,many,TRBJ1-5,.,CASSLETGAQPQHF,TGTGCCAGCAGTTTGGAGACAGGTGCCCAGCCCCAGCATTTT
TRBV28,.,TRBJ1-2,.,CASRSDPYGYTF,TGTGCCAGCAGGAGTGATCCCTATGGCTACACCTTC
TRBV6-5,many,TRBJ1-2,TRBD1,CASQGGWNYGYTF,TGTGCCAGCCAGGGGGGTTGGAACTATGGCTACACCTTC
TRBV29-1,many,TRBJ1-1,.,CSGTETSMNTEAFF,TGCAGCGGCACGGAGACCTCCATGAACACTGAAGCTTTCTTT